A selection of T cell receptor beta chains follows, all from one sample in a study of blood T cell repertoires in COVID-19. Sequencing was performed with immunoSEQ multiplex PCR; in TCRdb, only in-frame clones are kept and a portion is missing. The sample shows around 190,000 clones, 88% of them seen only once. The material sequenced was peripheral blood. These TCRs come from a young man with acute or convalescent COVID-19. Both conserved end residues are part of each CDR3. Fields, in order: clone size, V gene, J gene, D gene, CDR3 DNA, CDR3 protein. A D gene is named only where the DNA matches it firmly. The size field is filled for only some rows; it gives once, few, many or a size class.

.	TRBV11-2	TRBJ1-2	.	TGTGCCAGCAGCTCCTTAGCGGTCGCGGCGTATGGCTACACCTTC	CASSSLAVAAYGYTF
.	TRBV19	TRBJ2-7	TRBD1	TGTGCCAGTAGCCCGACAGGGAGATCCTACGAGCAGTACTTC	CASSPTGRSYEQYF
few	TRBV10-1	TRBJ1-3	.	TGCGCCAGCAGTGTAGGGAGACCGAAAGGTTGCTCTGGAAACACCATATATTTT	CASSVGRPKGCSGNTIYF
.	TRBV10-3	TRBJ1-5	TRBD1	TGTGCCATCAGTGACCGGGCAGGGGGCTTTCAGCCCCAGCATTTT	CAISDRAGGFQPQHF
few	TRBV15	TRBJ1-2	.	TGTGCCACCAGCAGCCCCGGACAACTCTATGGCTACACCTTC	CATSSPGQLYGYTF
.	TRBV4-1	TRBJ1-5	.	TGCGCCAGCAGCCAAGGGAGGATCGGGATGAGGGGCAATCAGCCCCAGCATTTT	CASSQGRIGMRGNQPQHF
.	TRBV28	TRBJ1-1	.	TGTGCCAGCAGCTCTGGGGGCTTGAACACTGAAGCTTTCTTT	CASSSGGLNTEAFF
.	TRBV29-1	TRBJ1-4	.	TGCGGGGCGGGGGGCAACGAAAAACTGTTTTTT	CGAGGNEKLFF
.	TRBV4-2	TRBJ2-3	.	TGTGCCAGCAGCCAAGATCGGGGGAGTATTGATACGCAGTATTTT	CASSQDRGSIDTQYF
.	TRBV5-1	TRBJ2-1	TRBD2	TGCGCCAGCAGCCTCTTAGCGGGGGCCTCCAATGAGCAGTTCTTC	CASSLLAGASNEQFF
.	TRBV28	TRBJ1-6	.	TGTGCCAGCATGGGGGGGTTAGTCTCACCCCTCCACTTT	CASMGGLVSPLHF
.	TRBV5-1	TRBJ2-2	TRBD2	TGCGCCAGCAGCTTCGAGCTGCGCGGGGGGATCGCGAACACCGGGGAGCTGTTTTTT	CASSFELRGGIANTGELFF
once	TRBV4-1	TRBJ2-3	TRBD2	TGCGCCAGCAGCCAACCCCGGGGGGACCAAAGCACAGATACGCAGTATTTT	CASSQPRGDQSTDTQYF
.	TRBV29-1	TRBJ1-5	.	TGCAGCGTCAGGACGGGGATTATGGATCAGCCCCAGCATTTT	CSVRTGIMDQPQHF
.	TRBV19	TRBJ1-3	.	TGTGCCAGTAGTACGACAGGCTATAGCTCTGGAAACACCATATATTTT	CASSTTGYSSGNTIYF
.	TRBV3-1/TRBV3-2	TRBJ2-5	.	TGTGCCAGCAGCTTGGGGGGGGGCGCAGAGACCCAGTACTTC	CASSLGGGAETQYF
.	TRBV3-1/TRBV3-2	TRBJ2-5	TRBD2	TGTGCCAGCAGCCAATGGGAGGGGCACCAAGAGACCCAGTACTTC	CASSQWEGHQETQYF
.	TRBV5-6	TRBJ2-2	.	TGTGCCAGCAGCTTGTTTTCGGGAAACACCGGGGAGCTGTTTTTT	CASSLFSGNTGELFF
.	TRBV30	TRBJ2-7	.	TGTGCCTGGTCCCCCTCGGGGTGGGGGGTTGGAGAGCAGTACTTC	CAWSPSGWGVGEQYF
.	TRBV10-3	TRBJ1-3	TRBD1	TGTGCCATCAAAGGCGAGGGACAGGTCGAGGTCGGAAACACCATATATTTT	CAIKGEGQVEVGNTIYF
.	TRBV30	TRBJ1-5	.	TGTGCCTGGAGTGTCTCTCAGTTACAGCCCCAGCATTTT	CAWSVSQLQPQHF
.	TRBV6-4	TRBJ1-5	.	TGTGCCAGCAGCGAGATTTATAGCAATCAGCCCCAGCATTTT	CASSEIYSNQPQHF
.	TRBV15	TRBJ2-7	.	TGTGCCACCAGTTACGCTTACAGCGGCGAGCAGTACTTC	CATSYAYSGEQYF
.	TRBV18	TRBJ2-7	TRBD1	TGTGCCAGCTCACCACCGGGACAGGGGGGATACGAGCAGTACTTC	CASSPPGQGGYEQYF
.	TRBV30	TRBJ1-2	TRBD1	TGTGCCTGGAGTGTCTCCAACAGGGGACAGGGGTCCCCCACCTTC	CAWSVSNRGQGSPTF
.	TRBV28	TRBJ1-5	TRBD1	TGTGCCAGCAGTTTATGGGGACAGGTCAATCAGCCCCAGCATTTT	CASSLWGQVNQPQHF
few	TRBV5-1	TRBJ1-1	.	TGCGCCAGCAGCTTGGATAGTGTACTTAACACTGAAGCTTTCTTT	CASSLDSVLNTEAFF
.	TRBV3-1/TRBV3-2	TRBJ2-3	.	TGTGCCAGCAGTAATCGAGATACGCAGTATTTT	CASSNRDTQYF
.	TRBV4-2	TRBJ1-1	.	TGTGCCAGCAGCCAAGTAGGGGATGGCACTGAAGCTTTCTTT	CASSQVGDGTEAFF
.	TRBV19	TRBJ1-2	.	TGTGCCAGTAGTATTGGCCAGCGGAGCTACACCTTC	CASSIGQRSYTF
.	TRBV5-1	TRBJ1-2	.	TGCGCCAGCAGCTCTGAGGCCTATGGCTACACCTTC	CASSSEAYGYTF
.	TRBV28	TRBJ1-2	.	TGTGCCACCCTCCTGACAGGTTTTTATGGCTACACCTTC	CATLLTGFYGYTF
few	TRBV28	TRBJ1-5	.	TGTGCCAGCAGTTTCGAGGATCAGCCCCAGCATTTT	CASSFEDQPQHF
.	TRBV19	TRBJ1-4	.	TGTGCCAGCATGGGCAAACTGTATCAATCCCCATGGGCTAATGAAAAACTGTTTTTT	CASMGKLYQSPWANEKLFF
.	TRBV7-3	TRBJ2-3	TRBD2	TGTGCCAGCAGCTTAACGGTTGGACTAGGCACAGATACGCAGTATTTT	CASSLTVGLGTDTQYF
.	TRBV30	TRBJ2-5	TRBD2	TGTGCCTGGACGACTAGCGGGAGCCGCGAGACCCAGTACTTC	CAWTTSGSRETQYF
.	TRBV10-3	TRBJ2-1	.	TGTGCCACCGCCATATCAGGGAACAATGAGCAGTTCTTC	CATAISGNNEQFF
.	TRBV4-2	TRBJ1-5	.	TGTGCCAGCAGCCAAGAGCTTCGGGAGCCCCAGCATTTT	CASSQELREPQHF
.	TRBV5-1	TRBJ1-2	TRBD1	TGCGCCAGCAGCCCGGGACAGACTTTTTATGGCTACACCTTC	CASSPGQTFYGYTF
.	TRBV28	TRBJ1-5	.	TGTGCCAGCAGGTCGGGTGGGCAGCCCCAGCATTTT	CASRSGGQPQHF
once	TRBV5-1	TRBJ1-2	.	TGCGCCAGCTCAATCGGATTGGGGGGTTCTGGGAACTACACCTTC	CASSIGLGGSGNYTF
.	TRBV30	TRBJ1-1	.	TGTGCCTGGAGCAGGGAAGTTCAAGCTGAAGCTTTCTTT	CAWSREVQAEAFF
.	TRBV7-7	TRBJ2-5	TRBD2	TGTGCTAGCAGCCAAAGCGGGGGGTTTCAAGAGACCCAGTACTTC	CASSQSGGFQETQYF
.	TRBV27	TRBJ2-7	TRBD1	TGTGCCAGCACTAGGACAGGGACCTACGAGCAGTACTTC	CASTRTGTYEQYF
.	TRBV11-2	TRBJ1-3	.	TGTGCCAGCAGCTCCCTAAAGCGGGCAACTGGAAACACCATATATTTT	CASSSLKRATGNTIYF
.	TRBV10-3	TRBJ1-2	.	TGTGCCATCAGTGAGTCCGAGGATCTTTACTATGGCTACACCTTC	CAISESEDLYYGYTF
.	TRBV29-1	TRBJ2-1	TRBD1	TGCAGCGTTGATAAACCGGGGACAGGGGGCATTGAGCAGTTCTTC	CSVDKPGTGGIEQFF
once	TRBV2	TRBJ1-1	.	TGTGCCAGCATCGAAACGACCGTGAGGGTAAGCACTGAAGCTTTCTTT	CASIETTVRVSTEAFF
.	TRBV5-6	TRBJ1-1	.	TGTGCCAGCAGGCGCCTACAGGGAACGAACACTGAAGCTTTCTTT	CASRRLQGTNTEAFF
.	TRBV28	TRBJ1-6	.	TGTGCCAGCAGAACCACAGGGTTGGGATCACCCCTCCACTTT	CASRTTGLGSPLHF